This passage covers 18 T cell receptor beta chains from one sample sequenced in a study of control samples from healthy donors and cancer patients. Some clones are missing from TCRdb's copy, which holds only in-frame ones; the method was immunoSEQ multiplex PCR. The sample lists about 110,000 clones, around 80% seen once, with around 6.6% in the top ten. Sequencing was performed on blood. Source of these receptors: a man in his late teens or twenties in good health.

The V and J genes are TRBV9 and TRBJ1-1; no reliable D call. The CDR3 totals 14 residues. CDR1 SGDLS and CDR2 YYNGEE come from the germline V gene. V was trimmed by 4 bases and J by 1 base, leaving 11 bases between them. The CDR3 loop reads CASSPHPGNTEAFF. CDR3 coding DNA: TGTGCCAGCAGCCCTCACCCCGGGAACACTGAAGCTTTCTTT.

Only a few counts were recorded for this clone. This chain links TRBV15 with TRBJ2-6; D is ambiguous. Trimming removed 3 bases from V and 4 bases from J, with 13 bases in between. Per the germline V gene, CDR1 is LNHNV and CDR2 is YYDKDF (reference sequence). CDR3 length: 16 amino acids. This chain's CDR3 is CATSRALFGGANVLTF. CDR3 coding DNA: TGTGCCACCAGCAGGGCCCTGTTCGGGGGGGCCAACGTCCTGACTTTC.

The chain couples TRBV2 to TRBJ1-2, with D perhaps TRBD1 (6 bases). V was pared by 7 bases and J by 4 bases, with 25 bases between. Germline assignment: CDR1 SNHLY and CDR2 FYNNEI. The length of the CDR3 is 17 residues. The CDR3 protein is CASTRSWTAQELYGYTF. As DNA, the CDR3 is TGTGCCAGCACCCGATCTTGGACAGCCCAAGAACTCTATGGCTACACCTTC.

The chain joins TRBV5-6 to TRBJ2-3; D is perhaps TRBD1 (6 bases). There are 15 residues in the CDR3. Trimming cost V 4 bases and J 2 bases, with 14 bases left between them. In germline, CDR1 is SGHDT, CDR2 YYEEEE. CDR3 coding DNA: TGTGCCAGCAGCCGATGGACAGTTACCACAGATACGCAGTATTTT. It is translated as CASSRWTVTTDTQYF.

The genes are TRBV3-1 (or the pseudogene TRBV3-2) and TRBJ1-5, with unresolved D. Per the germline V gene, CDR1 is LGHDT and CDR2 is YNNKEL (reference sequence). This CDR3 comprises 15 residues. Trimming pared 0 bases from V and 3 bases from J, leaving 9 bases between. CDR3 in amino acids: CASSQDGRNNQPQHF. CDR3 coding DNA: TGTGCCAGCAGCCAAGACGGGAGGAACAATCAGCCCCAGCATTTT.

The chain employs TRBV11-2 and TRBJ1-3; 8 positions match TRBD1. Germline V gene sequence: CDR1 SGHAT, CDR2 FQNNGV. The CDR3 is 16 residues long. J gave up 1 base and V 2 bases, and 4 bases lay outside the gene matches. The CDR3 region has the DNA TGTGCCAGCAGCTTACGGACAGGGTCATCTGGAAACACCATATATTTT. It encodes CASSLRTGSSGNTIYF.

The CDR3 loop is CASSPYSTGVEAGELFF. For the CDR3, the DNA is TGCGCCAGCAGCCCTTACTCGACAGGGGTGGAGGCCGGGGAGCTGTTTTTT. This chain connects TRBV5-1 to TRBJ2-2; 8 bases are shared with TRBD1. The CDR3 is 17 amino acids. With V trimmed by 4 bases and J by 6 bases, 14 bases remained unmatched. The germline V gene has CDR1 SGHRS and CDR2 YFSETQ.

This clone is a singleton in its sample. This chain uses TRBV4-3 with TRBJ1-1; 7 nucleotides match TRBD1. The CDR3 extends over 17 amino acids. Trimming took 3 bases from V and 6 from J; bases not matched to a gene: 16. CDR1 and CDR2 (germline): LGHNA, YSLEER. CDR3 bases: TGCGCCAGCAGCCACGCGATAAGAGGACAGGCCTCCCCTGAAGCTTTCTTT. Its protein product is CASSHAIRGQASPEAFF.

The V gene is TRBV11-2, the J gene TRBJ1-5, with a weak D call TRBD1 (6 bases). The germline gives CDR1 SGHAT, CDR2 FQNNGV. V lost 0 bases to trimming and J lost 4 bases, with 10 bases between them. The CDR3 is 15 amino acids. The CDR3 DNA is TGTGCCAGCAGCTTAGACGGGGGGGCGAATCAGCCCCAGCATTTT. The encoded protein is CASSLDGGANQPQHF.

This clone was found a few times. The chain is built from TRBV24-1 and TRBJ1-2; unclear D gene. Germline CDR1 reads KGHDR; CDR2 reads SFDVKD. The V end lost 3 bases, the J end lost 9 bases, and 19 bases lay between the germline ends. This CDR3 comprises 15 residues. As DNA, the CDR3 is TGTGCCACCAGTGATCCGGGCCCTTCGGCCCGGAGCTACACCTTC. Its translation: CATSDPGPSARSYTF.

This chain connects TRBV7-2 to TRBJ2-7; D not certain. This CDR3 is built from 12 residues. Germline CDR1 is SGHTA and CDR2 is FQGNSA. V was shortened by 2 bases and J by 5 bases, with 7 bases between the two germline ends. The CDR3 here is CASSLSRDEQYF. The CDR3 DNA is TGTGCCAGCAGCTTAAGCCGGGACGAGCAGTACTTC.

This clone showed up just once. Different DNA sequences within this sample yield the same CDR3. V is TRBV7-9 and J is TRBJ1-1; D uncertain. Trimming left V 2 bases short and J 2 bases short, with 3 bases between. Germline V CDR1 and CDR2: SEHNR, FQNEAQ (reference sequence). The CDR3 spans 12 residues. CDR3 sequence reads: CASSLHNTEAFF. The CDR3 coding sequence is TGTGCCAGCAGCTTACACAACACTGAAGCTTTCTTT.

The chain joins TRBV29-1 to TRBJ2-1; 10 bases map to TRBD2. CDR1 SQVTM and CDR2 ANQGSEA come from the germline V gene. Trimming at V came to 3 bases and at J to 14 bases, leaving 16 bases not matched to a gene. This CDR3 has 15 residues. The CDR3 DNA reads TGCAGCGTTGATCCTTACAGCGGGGGGGCCGGTTGGAAGTTCTTC. It yields the protein CSVDPYSGGAGWKFF.

This sequence joins TRBV18 and TRBJ2-7; 9 nucleotides align to TRBD1. V trimming: 4 bases; J trimming: 4 bases; junction bases outside the gene matches: 8. The CDR3 has 15 residues. Germline lookup yields CDR1 KGHSH and CDR2 LQKENI. The CDR3 loop reads CASSQPGQGNYEQYF. CDR3 sequence (DNA): TGTGCCAGCTCACAGCCGGGACAGGGTAATTACGAGCAGTACTTC. The full variable domain, completed using reference TRBV18 and TRBJ2-7, is NAGVMQNPRHLVRRRGQEARLRCSPMKGHSHVYWYRQLPEEGLKFMVYLQKENIIDESGMPKERFSAEFPKEGPSILRIQQVVRGDSAAYFCASSQPGQGNYEQYFGPGTRLTVT.

This clone has only one observation. This chain joins TRBV6-5 and TRBJ2-5; D is uncertain. The V gene lost 0 bases and the J gene lost 6 bases, with 8 bases spanning the gap. The CDR3 covers 13 residues. The V gene's germline CDR1 is MNHEY and CDR2 SVGAGI. The CDR3 bases are TGTGCCAGCAGTTACTCGCCAAGGCAGACCCAGTACTTC. Its protein product is CASSYSPRQTQYF.

The J gene is TRBJ2-3, the V gene TRBV5-8; the D gene is possibly TRBD1 (5 bases). CDR3 length: 13 amino acids. V was cut by 5 bases and J by 8 bases, with 15 bases left in between. Germline V CDR1 and CDR2: SGHTS, YDEGEE. CDR3 amino acids: CASRGQPAITQYF. The CDR3 DNA follows: TGTGCCAGCAGGGGGCAACCGGCGATTACGCAGTATTTT.

The rearrangement links TRBV5-1 to TRBJ1-1, with D uncertain. Germline CDR1 reads SGHRS; CDR2 reads YFSETQ. The V gene lost 3 bases and the J gene lost 8 bases, with 17 bases spanning the gap. The CDR3 consists of 14 residues. DNA for the CDR3: TGCGCCAGCAGCTGGACGTCACCCTCACGGGAAGCTTTCTTT. It yields the protein CASSWTSPSREAFF.

The chain employs TRBV9 and TRBJ1-1; no definite D call. CDR1 SGDLS and CDR2 YYNGEE come from the germline V gene. This CDR3 contains 14 residues. V was trimmed by 3 bases and J by 4 bases, leaving 13 bases between them. CDR3: CASSALSSGTEAFF. The CDR3, as DNA: TGTGCCAGCAGCGCCCTTAGTAGTGGCACTGAAGCTTTCTTT.